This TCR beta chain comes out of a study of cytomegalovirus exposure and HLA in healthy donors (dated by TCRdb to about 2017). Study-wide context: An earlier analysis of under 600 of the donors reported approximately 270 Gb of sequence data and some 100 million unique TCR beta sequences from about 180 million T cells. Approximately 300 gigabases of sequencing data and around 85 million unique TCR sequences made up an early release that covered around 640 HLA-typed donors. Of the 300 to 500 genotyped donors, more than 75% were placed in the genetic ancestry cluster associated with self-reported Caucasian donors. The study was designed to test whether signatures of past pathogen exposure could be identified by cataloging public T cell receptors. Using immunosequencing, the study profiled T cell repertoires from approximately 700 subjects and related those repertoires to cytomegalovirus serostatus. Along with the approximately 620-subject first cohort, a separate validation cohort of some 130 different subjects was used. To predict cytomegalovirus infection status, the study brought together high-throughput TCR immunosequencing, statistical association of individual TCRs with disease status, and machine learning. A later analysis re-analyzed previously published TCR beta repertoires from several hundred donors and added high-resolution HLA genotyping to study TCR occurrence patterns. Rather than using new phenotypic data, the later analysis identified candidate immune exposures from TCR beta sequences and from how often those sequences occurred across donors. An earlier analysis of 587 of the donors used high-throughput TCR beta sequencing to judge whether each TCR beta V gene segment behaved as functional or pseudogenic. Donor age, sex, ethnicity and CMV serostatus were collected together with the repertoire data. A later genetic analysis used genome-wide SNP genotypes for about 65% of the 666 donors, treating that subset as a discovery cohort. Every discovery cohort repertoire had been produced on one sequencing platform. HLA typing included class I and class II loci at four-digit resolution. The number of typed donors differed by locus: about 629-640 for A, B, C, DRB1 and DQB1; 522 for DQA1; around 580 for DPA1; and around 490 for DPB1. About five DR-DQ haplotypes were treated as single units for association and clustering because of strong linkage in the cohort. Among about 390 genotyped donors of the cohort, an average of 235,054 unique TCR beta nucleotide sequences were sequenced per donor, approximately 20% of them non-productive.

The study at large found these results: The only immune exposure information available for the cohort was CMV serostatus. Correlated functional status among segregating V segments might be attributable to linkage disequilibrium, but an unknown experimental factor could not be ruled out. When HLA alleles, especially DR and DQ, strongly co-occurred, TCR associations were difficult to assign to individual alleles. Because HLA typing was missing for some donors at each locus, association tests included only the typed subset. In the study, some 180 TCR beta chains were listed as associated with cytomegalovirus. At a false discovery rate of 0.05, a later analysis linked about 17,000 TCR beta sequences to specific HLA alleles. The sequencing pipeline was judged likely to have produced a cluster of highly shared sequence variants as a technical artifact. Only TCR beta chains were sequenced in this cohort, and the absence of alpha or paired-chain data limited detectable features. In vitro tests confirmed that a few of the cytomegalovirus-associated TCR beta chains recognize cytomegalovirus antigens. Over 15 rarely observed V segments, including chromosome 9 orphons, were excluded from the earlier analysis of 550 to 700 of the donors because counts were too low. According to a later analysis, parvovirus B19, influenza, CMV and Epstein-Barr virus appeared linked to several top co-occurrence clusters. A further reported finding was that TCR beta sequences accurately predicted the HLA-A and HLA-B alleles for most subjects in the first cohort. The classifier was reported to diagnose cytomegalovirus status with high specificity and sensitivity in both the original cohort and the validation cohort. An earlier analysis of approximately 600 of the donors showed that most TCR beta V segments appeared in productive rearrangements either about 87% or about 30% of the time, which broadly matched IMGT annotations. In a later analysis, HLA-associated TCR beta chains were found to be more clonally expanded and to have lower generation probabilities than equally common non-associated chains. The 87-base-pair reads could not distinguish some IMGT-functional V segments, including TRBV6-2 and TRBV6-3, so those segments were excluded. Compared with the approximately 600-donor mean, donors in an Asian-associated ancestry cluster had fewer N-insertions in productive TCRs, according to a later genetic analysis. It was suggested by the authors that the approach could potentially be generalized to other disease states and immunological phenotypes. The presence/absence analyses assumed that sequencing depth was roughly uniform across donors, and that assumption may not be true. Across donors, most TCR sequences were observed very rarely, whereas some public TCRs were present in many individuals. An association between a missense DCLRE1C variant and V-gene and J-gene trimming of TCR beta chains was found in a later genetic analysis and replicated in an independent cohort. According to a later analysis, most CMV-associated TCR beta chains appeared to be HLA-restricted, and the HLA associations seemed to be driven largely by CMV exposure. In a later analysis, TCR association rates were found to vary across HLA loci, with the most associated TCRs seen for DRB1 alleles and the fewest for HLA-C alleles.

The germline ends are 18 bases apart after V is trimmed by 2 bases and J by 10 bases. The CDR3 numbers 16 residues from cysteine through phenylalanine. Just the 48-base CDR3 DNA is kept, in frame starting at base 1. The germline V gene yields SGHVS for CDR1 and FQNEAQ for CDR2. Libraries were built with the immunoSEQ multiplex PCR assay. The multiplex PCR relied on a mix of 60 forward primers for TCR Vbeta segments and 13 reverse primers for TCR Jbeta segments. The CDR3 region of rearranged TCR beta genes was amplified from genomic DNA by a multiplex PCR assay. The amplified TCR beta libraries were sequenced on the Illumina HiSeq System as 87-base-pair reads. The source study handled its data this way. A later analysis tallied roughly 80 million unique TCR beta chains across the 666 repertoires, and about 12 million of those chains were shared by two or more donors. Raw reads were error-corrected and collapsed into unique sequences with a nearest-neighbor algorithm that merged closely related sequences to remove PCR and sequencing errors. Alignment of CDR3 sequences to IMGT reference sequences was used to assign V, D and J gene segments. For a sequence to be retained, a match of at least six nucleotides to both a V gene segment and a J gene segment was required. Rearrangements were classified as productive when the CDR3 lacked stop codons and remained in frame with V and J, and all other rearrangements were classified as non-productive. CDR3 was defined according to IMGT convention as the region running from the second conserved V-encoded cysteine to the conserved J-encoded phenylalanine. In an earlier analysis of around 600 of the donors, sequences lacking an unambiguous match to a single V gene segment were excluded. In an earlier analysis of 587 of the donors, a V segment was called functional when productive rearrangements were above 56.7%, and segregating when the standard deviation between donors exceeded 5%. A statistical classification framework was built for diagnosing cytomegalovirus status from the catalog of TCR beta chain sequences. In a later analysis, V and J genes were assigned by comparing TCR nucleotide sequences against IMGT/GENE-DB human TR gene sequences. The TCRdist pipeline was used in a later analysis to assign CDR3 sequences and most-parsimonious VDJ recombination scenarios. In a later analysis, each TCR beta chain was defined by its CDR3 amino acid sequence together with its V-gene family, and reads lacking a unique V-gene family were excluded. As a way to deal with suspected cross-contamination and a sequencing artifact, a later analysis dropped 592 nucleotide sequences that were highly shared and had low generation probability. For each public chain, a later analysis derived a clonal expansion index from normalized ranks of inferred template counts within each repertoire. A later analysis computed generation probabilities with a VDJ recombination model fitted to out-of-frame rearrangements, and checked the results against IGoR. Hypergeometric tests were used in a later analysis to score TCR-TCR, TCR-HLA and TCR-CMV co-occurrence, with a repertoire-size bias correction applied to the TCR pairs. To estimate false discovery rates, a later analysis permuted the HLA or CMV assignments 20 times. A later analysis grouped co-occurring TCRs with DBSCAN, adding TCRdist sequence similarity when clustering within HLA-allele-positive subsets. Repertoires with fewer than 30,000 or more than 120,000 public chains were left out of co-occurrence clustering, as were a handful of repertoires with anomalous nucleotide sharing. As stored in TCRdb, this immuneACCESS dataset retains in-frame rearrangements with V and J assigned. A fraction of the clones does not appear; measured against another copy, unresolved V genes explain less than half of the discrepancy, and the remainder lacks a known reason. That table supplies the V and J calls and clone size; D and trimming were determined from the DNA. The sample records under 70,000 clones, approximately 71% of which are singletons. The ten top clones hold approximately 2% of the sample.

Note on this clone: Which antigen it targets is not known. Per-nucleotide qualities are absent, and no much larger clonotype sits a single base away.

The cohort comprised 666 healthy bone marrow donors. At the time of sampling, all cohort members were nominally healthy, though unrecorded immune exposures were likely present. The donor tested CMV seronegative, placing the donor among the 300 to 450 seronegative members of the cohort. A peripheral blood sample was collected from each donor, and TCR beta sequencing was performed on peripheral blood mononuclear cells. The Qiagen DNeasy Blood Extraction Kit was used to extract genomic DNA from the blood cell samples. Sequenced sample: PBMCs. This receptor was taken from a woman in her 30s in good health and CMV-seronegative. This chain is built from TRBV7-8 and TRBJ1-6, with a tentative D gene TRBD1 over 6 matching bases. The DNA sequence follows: TGTGCCAGCAGCTTAAGGGGGGGCGGGGCGGAATCACCCCTCCACTTT. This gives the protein CASSLRGGGAESPLHF.